This paragraph reports one T cell receptor (beta chain). Antigen: not known. The CDR3 loop spans 14 amino acids. V gave up 5 bases and J gave up 5 bases; unmatched junction bases: 5. Germline lookup yields CDR1 ENHRY and CDR2 SYGVKD. TCRdb re-called the RT-PCR reads through MiXCR, storing one row per CDR3 protein. The repertoire holds approximately 680,000 distinct CDR3 sequences, with 15% to 17% as singletons. The data stem from a study of response to subunit inactivated influenza vaccine. Findings of the study overall: Each seasonal influenza vaccination recruits few new T cells, the authors suggested.

The chain has TRBV10-3 and TRBJ2-5, with 10 bases aligning to TRBD1. The sequencing here drew on PBMCs from blood, taken roughly 12 days after vaccination. The TCR originated in a man aged 50-59 years who received an inactivated influenza vaccine. The CDR3 nucleotides are TGTGCCATCAGTAACGCGGGACAGGGGGAGACCCAGTACTTC. This codes for CAISNAGQGETQYF.